This note documents a single TCR beta chain sequence. The antigen remains unidentified. This entry is derived from a study of T cell responses to AZD1222 COVID-19 vaccine. Study-wide points: The peak T cell response came first, and repertoires were sampled only after it.

This CDR3 comprises 13 residues. The germline V and J ends were trimmed by 1 base and 6 bases, with 7 bases remaining between them. Germline lookup yields CDR1 SNHLY and CDR2 FYNNEI. Assay: immunoSEQ multiplex PCR; the TCRdb copy retains only in-frame clones and omits some. This table has some 70,000 clones, around 80% appearing once. V usage is TRBV2 and J usage is TRBJ1-5; no clear D. The clonotype comes from an adult who received the AZD1222 COVID-19 vaccine. Sequencing used peripheral blood, obtained 28 days after the second AZD1222 dose. The CDR3 DNA follows: TGTGCCAGCAGTGAAGAGGAGAGTCAGCCCCAGCATTTT. It codes for CASSEEESQPQHF. The full variable domain, with the rest looked up from reference TRBV2 and TRBJ1-5, is EPEVTQTPSHQVTQMGQEVILRCVPISNHLYFYWYRQILGQKVEFLVSFYNNEISEKSEIFDDQFSVERPDGSNFTLKIRSTKLEDSAMYFCASSEEESQPQHFGDGTRLSIL.